Below, 17 T cell receptor beta chains from the same sample are listed, as sequenced in a study of T cells after yellow fever vaccination. TCRdb redid the calling of the 5' RACE reads with MiXCR, one entry per CDR3 protein. This sample has more than 35,000 distinct CDR3 sequences, with 6.5% to 8.5% found just once. The sequencing here drew on CD8+ T cells not binding an NS4B(214-222) dextramer, sorted from PBMCs, taken 45 days after the yellow fever booster vaccination. The receptors stem from a young man who received the YFV17D yellow fever vaccine.

This clonotype was observed many times. CDR3 in DNA: TGCAGCGTCCCGGAGCGGGAGGGCCTGTACAATGAGCAGTTCTTC. Translating it yields CSVPEREGLYNEQFF. The chain recombines TRBV29-1 with TRBJ2-1, with 10 bases that match TRBD2. Trimming at V came to 6 bases and at J to 4 bases, leaving 9 bases not matched to a gene. The CDR3 has 15 residues. The germline CDR1 and CDR2 sequences are SQVTM and ANQGSEA.

Many counts were recorded for this clonotype. The chain employs TRBV10-2 and TRBJ2-7, with D perhaps matching TRBD2 (5 bases). The V end lost 8 bases, the J end lost 2 bases, and 7 bases lay between the germline ends. Germline CDR1 reads WSHSY; CDR2 reads SAAADI. The CDR3 extends over 11 amino acids. This chain's CDR3 is CASEGPYEQYF. The CDR3 DNA is TGCGCCAGCGAGGGCCCCTACGAGCAGTACTTC.

J is TRBJ2-1 and V is TRBV6-5, with unresolved D. The CDR3 runs to 11 residues. V lost 0 bases and J lost 10, with 4 bases in between. Germline CDR1 MNHEY, CDR2 SVGAGI. DNA for the CDR3: TGTGCCAGCAGTTACTCTAGAGAGCAGTTCTTC. The encoded protein is CASSYSREQFF.

This clonotype was detected ten times or more. The chain uses TRBV11-3 and TRBJ2-7; D assignment may be TRBD1 or TRBD2 (5 bases each). The CDR3 runs to 15 residues. Germline V gene data show CDR1 as SGHNT and CDR2 as YENEEA. V was clipped by 2 bases and J by 1 base, with 12 bases between them. The CDR3 here is CASSLSRDGSYEQYF. CDR3 nucleotides: TGTGCCAGCAGCTTATCCCGGGACGGATCCTACGAGCAGTACTTC.

The chain couples TRBV3-1 to TRBJ2-5, with D perhaps assigned TRBD1 or TRBD2 (6 bases each). V was shortened by 3 bases and J by 2 bases, with 13 bases between the two germline ends. The length of the CDR3 is 15 residues. Germline loops: CDR1 LGHDT, CDR2 YNNKEL (reference sequence). CDR3 sequence: CASSHRGQGQETQYF. The CDR3 DNA sequence: TGTGCCAGCAGCCACCGGGGGCAGGGGCAAGAGACCCAGTACTTC.

This clonotype was seen many times. The chain recombines TRBV3-1 with TRBJ1-1, with D uncertain. V lost 0 bases and J 0 bases, leaving 8 bases between the germline ends. CDR3 length: 15 residues. Germline assignment: CDR1 LGHDT and CDR2 YNNKEL (reference sequence). The CDR3 sequence is CASSQDEEMNTEAFF. The CDR3 DNA reads as TGTGCCAGCAGCCAAGATGAGGAGATGAACACTGAAGCTTTCTTT. Drawing the rest from reference TRBV3-1 and TRBJ1-1, the complete variable domain is DTAVSQTPKYLVTQMGNDKSIKCEQNLGHDTMYWYKQDSKKFLKIMFSYNNKELIINETVPNRFSPKSPDKAHLNLHINSLELGDSAVYFCASSQDEEMNTEAFFGQGTRLTVV.

This clonotype showed up many times. One end of the junction is discordant with germline, which a read error may explain. In DNA form, the CDR3 reads TGTGCCAGCAGATTAGATCCAGGGGGCTACAATGAGCAGTTCTTC. Translation gives CASRLDPGGYNEQFF. The V call is TRBV7-8, the J call TRBJ2-1, with 7 bases fitting TRBD1. The CDR3 has 15 amino acids. Germline-derived CDR1 and CDR2 are SGHVS and FQNEAQ.

The chain combines TRBV29-1 with TRBJ2-2, with TRBD2 matching over 7 bases. The CDR3 covers 15 residues. V gave up 4 bases and J gave up 7 bases; unmatched junction bases: 12. Germline CDR1 and CDR2: SQVTM and ANQGSEA. CDR3: CSVAGWREMGGELFF. The CDR3 DNA sequence: TGCAGCGTTGCTGGCTGGCGGGAGATGGGCGGGGAGCTGTTTTTT.

In this sample, this clonotype turned up many times. The rearrangement links TRBV16 to TRBJ1-4; D call uncertain. This CDR3 comprises 13 residues. The V end lost 1 base, the J end lost 8 bases, and 8 bases lay between the germline ends. Germline CDR1 and CDR2: KGHSY and FQNENV. The CDR3: CASSQFASEKLFF. CDR3 DNA: TGTGCCAGCAGCCAATTTGCTTCGGAAAAACTGTTTTTT.

This clonotype was seen at least ten times. The chain combines TRBV11-2 with TRBJ2-7; no clear D gene. The CDR3 is 14 amino acids. Trimming shortened V by 5 bases and J by 2 bases, and 13 bases separated the two germline ends. Germline CDR1 and CDR2: SGHAT and FQNNGV. The CDR3 sequence: CASSPSLDPYEQYF. For the CDR3, the DNA is TGTGCCAGCAGCCCCTCGCTTGACCCCTACGAGCAGTACTTC.

This clonotype was recorded at least ten times. The rearrangement uses TRBV6-5 and TRBJ2-7, with 7 bases that match TRBD1. From germline, CDR1 is MNHEY and CDR2 SVGAGI. The CDR3 contains 14 residues. V dropped 6 bases and J dropped 5; count of bases not matched to a gene: 10. CDR3 bases: TGTGCCAGCAGCCAACAGGGGACATGGAACGAGCAGTACTTC. Its protein product is CASSQQGTWNEQYF.

This clonotype was counted many times. The genes are TRBV29-1 and TRBJ2-1; no reliable D call. Trimming pared 5 bases from V and 9 bases from J, leaving 8 bases between. Germline CDR1 reads SQVTM; CDR2 reads ANQGSEA. The CDR3 runs 10 residues. In DNA, the CDR3 is TGCAGCGTTCTGAGTGGTGAGCAGTTCTTC. Translating gives CSVLSGEQFF.

Comments on this clonotype: This could be a read error, since a much larger clone is one nucleotide away. The chain combines TRBV11-2 with TRBJ2-1; D is unclear. Germline V CDR1 and CDR2: SGHAT, FQNNGV. CDR3 length: 12 amino acids. The ends were cut back, 8 bases at V and 6 bases at J, with 11 bases in the middle. The CDR3 DNA reads TGTGCCAGCGAGCAGGCGCTCAATGAGCAGTTCTTC. Protein sequence: CASEQALNEQFF.

The sample holds many counts of this clonotype. V and J are TRBV29-1 and TRBJ2-2; D unclear. Trimming took 5 bases from V and 5 from J, leaving 9 bases between them. The CDR3 is made up of 12 amino acids. Germline assignment: CDR1 SQVTM and CDR2 ANQGSEA. CDR3 nucleotide sequence: TGCAGCGTTTCTGGGGTGACCGGGGAGCTGTTTTTT. Its protein is CSVSGVTGELFF.

This clonotype was counted ten times or more. The V call is TRBV6-5, the J call TRBJ2-1, with 8 bases identical to TRBD1. Germline values: CDR1 MNHEY, CDR2 SVGAGI. Trimming cost V 0 bases and J 2 bases; bases outside gene matches: 9. This CDR3 has 18 amino acids. Here the CDR3 DNA reads TGTGCCAGCAGTTACTCTGCTAGGACAGGGAAGCCCTACAATGAGCAGTTCTTC. Translating it yields CASSYSARTGKPYNEQFF.

This clonotype was observed many times. The J gene is TRBJ2-7, the V gene TRBV4-3; either TRBD1 or TRBD2 may supply D (5 bases each). From germline, CDR1 is LGHNA and CDR2 YSLEER. The ends were cut back, 1 base at V and 2 bases at J, with 9 bases in the middle. The CDR3 is 14 amino acids. The CDR3, as DNA: TGCGCCAGCAGCCAAGGTAGAGGGGCCTACGAGCAGTACTTC. Amino acid sequence: CASSQGRGAYEQYF.

The V gene is TRBV5-1, the J gene TRBJ2-7; D is possibly TRBD1 or TRBD2 (5 bases each). This CDR3 has 13 residues. The germline V gene has CDR1 SGHRS and CDR2 YFSETQ. Trimming stripped 2 bases from V and 2 bases from J, with 8 bases between. Written as DNA, the CDR3 is TGCGCCAGCAGCTTCGGGGCCACCTACGAGCAGTACTTC. This translates into CASSFGATYEQYF.